The T cell receptor (beta chain) under discussion was sequenced for a study of cytomegalovirus exposure and HLA in healthy donors. Study-wide background: Approximately 83 million unique TCRs from HLA-typed donors were held in an early data release. Study-wide results and limits: The study carried out a later analysis of TCR beta sequences. It associated approximately 16,000 of them with specific HLA alleles at a false discovery rate of 0.05. The majority of CMV-associated TCR beta chains were reported as apparently HLA-restricted in a later analysis. The study flagged some 180 TCR beta chains as cytomegalovirus-associated.

V lost 6 bases to trimming and J lost 12 bases, with 20 bases between them. The CDR3 loop spans 13 amino acids. CDR1 and CDR2 from the germline V gene are MNHEY and SVGAGI. Primers for the PCR totalled 60 Vbeta and 13 Jbeta. Clones were read by immunoSEQ multiplex PCR, and TCRdb kept only the in-frame ones, dropping some. There are about 200,000 clones in the sample, with around 1.1% held by the top ten. Regarding this clone: What it binds is not known.

The chain is built from TRBV6-5 and TRBJ1-1; D is possibly TRBD1 (6 bases). This receptor was taken from a girl aged 2-9 years in good health and CMV-seropositive. Sequencing was performed on PBMCs. The CDR3 region has the DNA TGTGCCAGCAGCCCAAGGACAGCAGCCGAAACTTTCTTT. Encoded protein: CASSPRTAAETFF.